These 15 T cell receptor beta chains originate from one sample sequenced in a study of TIL therapy for anti-PD-1-resistant metastatic lung cancer. Specified time point: pre-treatment sample, taken before nivolumab and TIL therapy. The immunoSEQ assay was v3. Sequenced by immunoSEQ multiplex PCR; TCRdb stores in-frame clones only, minus some. The sample has tens of thousands of clones; 60% to 85% are singletons. Specimen: blood, collected at baseline. The origin of the receptors is a person between 25 and 79 years old with non-small cell lung cancer.

The chain couples TRBV27 to TRBJ2-5, with 10 bases aligning to TRBD2. Looked up from germline, CDR1 is MNHEY and CDR2 is SMNVEV (reference sequence). The CDR3 sequence is 15 residues long. The ends lost 10 bases at V and 5 bases at J; junction bases unmatched: 13. CDR3 bases: TGTGCCACCCACCGGCTAGCGGGGGTTCGGGAGACCCAGTACTTC. Its translation: CATHRLAGVRETQYF.

V and J are TRBV19 and TRBJ2-1; D tentatively reads TRBD1 or TRBD2 (5 bases each). Germline V gene data show CDR1 as LNHDA and CDR2 as SQIVND (reference sequence). The CDR3 runs 15 residues. V was shortened by 2 bases and J by 0 bases, with 8 bases between the two germline ends. The CDR3 DNA reads TGTGCCAGTAGTATATCAGGGAGCTCCTACAATGAGCAGTTCTTC. It encodes CASSISGSSYNEQFF. Using reference TRBV19 and TRBJ2-1 for the parts outside the CDR3, the full variable domain is DGGITQSPKYLFRKEGQNVTLSCEQNLNHDAMYWYRQDPGQGLRLIYYSQIVNDFQKGDIAEGYSVSREKKESFPLTVTSAQKNPTAFYLCASSISGSSYNEQFFGPGTRLTVL.

This chain connects TRBV9 to TRBJ2-7; 7 bases align to TRBD2. The CDR3 totals 15 residues. The V gene's germline CDR1 is SGDLS and CDR2 YYNGEE. V shed 3 bases, J shed 0 bases, and the junction held 6 bases outside the gene matches. Here the CDR3 reads CASSATGTNSYEQYF. CDR3 in DNA: TGTGCCAGCAGCGCGACCGGGACTAACTCCTACGAGCAGTACTTC.

The chain employs TRBV4-1 and TRBJ1-1; 8 positions match TRBD1. Per the germline V gene, CDR1 is MGHRA and CDR2 is YSYEKL. The CDR3 totals 14 residues. V dropped 4 bases and J dropped 7; count of bases not matched to a gene: 8. The CDR3 reads CASSPRTGILEAFF. The CDR3 DNA reads as TGCGCCAGCAGCCCTCGGACAGGGATACTTGAAGCTTTCTTT.

The chain couples TRBV5-1 to TRBJ2-3; D ambiguous. The ends were cut back, 1 base at V and 6 bases at J, with 9 bases in the middle. Germline values: CDR1 SGHRS, CDR2 YFSETQ. The length of the CDR3 is 13 residues. The CDR3 nucleotides are TGCGCCAGCAGCTTGCACTGGATGGATACGCAGTATTTT. It translates to CASSLHWMDTQYF.

The chain joins TRBV7-9 to TRBJ1-5, with unresolved D. Trimming took off 5 bases at V and 0 bases at J, with 11 bases between the two ends. The V gene's germline CDR1 is SEHNR and CDR2 FQNEAQ (reference sequence). The CDR3 extends over 15 amino acids. CDR3 nucleotides: TGTGCCAGCAGCGGACTGAAGAATAGCAATCAGCCCCAGCATTTT. Translating gives CASSGLKNSNQPQHF.

The rearrangement uses TRBV30 and TRBJ1-4, with D unclear. Germline V gene lookup returns CDR1 GTSNPN and CDR2 SVGIG (reference sequence). Trimming took 3 bases from V and 6 from J, leaving 8 bases between them. The CDR3 covers 12 residues. CDR3 DNA: TGTGCCTGGAGCCCTCTTGATGAAAAACTGTTTTTT. Its protein product is CAWSPLDEKLFF. Full variable domain (rest looked up from reference TRBV30 and TRBJ1-4): SQTIHQWPATLVQPVGSPLSLECTVEGTSNPNLYWYRQAAGRGLQLLFYSVGIGQISSEVPQNLSASRPQDRQFILSSKKLLLSDSGFYLCAWSPLDEKLFFGSGTQLSVL.

The chain is built from TRBV18 and TRBJ1-1, with 11 bases fitting TRBD1. Germline CDR1 is KGHSH and CDR2 is LQKENI. Trimming took 3 bases from V and 4 from J; bases not matched to a gene: 4. CDR3 size: 15 residues. Written as DNA, the CDR3 is TGTGCCAGCTCACCTGCCGGGACAGGGGGCACTGAAGCTTTCTTT. Its protein product is CASSPAGTGGTEAFF.

The V call is TRBV9, the J call TRBJ2-3, with D possibly TRBD2 on 5 matching bases. Trimming stripped 1 base from V and 6 bases from J, with 18 bases between. Germline values: CDR1 SGDLS, CDR2 YYNGEE. The CDR3 runs 16 residues. CDR3 region: CASSVTFGGFGDTQYF. CDR3 nucleotides: TGTGCCAGCAGCGTAACTTTTGGAGGCTTCGGTGATACGCAGTATTTT.

The chain carries TRBV2 and TRBJ2-1; 12 bases agree with TRBD2. V shed 6 bases, J shed 3 bases, and the junction held 3 bases outside the gene matches. CDR3 length: 15 residues. CDR1 and CDR2 (germline): SNHLY, FYNNEI. CDR3 residues: CASSPTSGSYNEQFF. For the CDR3, the DNA is TGTGCCAGCAGCCCGACTAGCGGGAGCTACAATGAGCAGTTCTTC.

The chain joins TRBV11-1 to TRBJ1-1, with TRBD1 identical over 12 bases. V dropped 5 bases and J dropped 7; count of bases not matched to a gene: 5. This CDR3 is 14 amino acids long. The V gene's germline CDR1 is SGHAT and CDR2 FQDESV (reference sequence). The CDR3 spells CASSPGQGANEAFF. CDR3 nucleotides: TGTGCCAGCAGCCCGGGACAGGGGGCAAATGAAGCTTTCTTT.

V is TRBV27 and J is TRBJ1-1, with 7 bases that match TRBD1. With V trimmed by 6 bases and J by 2 bases, 12 bases remained unmatched. Germline-derived CDR1 and CDR2 are MNHEY and SMNVEV (reference sequence). The CDR3 loop spans 16 amino acids. The CDR3 loop is CASSPWAQGVNTEAFF. DNA for the CDR3: TGTGCCAGCAGCCCTTGGGCCCAGGGGGTAAACACTGAAGCTTTCTTT.

The V gene is TRBV7-2, the J gene TRBJ2-1, with TRBD2 matching 10 bases. V dropped 1 base and J dropped 7; count of bases not matched to a gene: 7. The length of the CDR3 is 16 residues. Germline V lookup: CDR1 SGHTA, CDR2 FQGNSA. The CDR3 DNA reads TGTGCCAGCAGCTTAGTGGGGCTAGCGGGAGTGAATGAGCAGTTCTTC. It codes for CASSLVGLAGVNEQFF.

V usage is TRBV4-1 and J usage is TRBJ2-1; 9 nucleotides agree with TRBD2. V gave up 3 bases and J gave up 2 bases; unmatched junction bases: 2. Germline assignment: CDR1 MGHRA and CDR2 YSYEKL. The CDR3 runs to 15 residues. In DNA, the CDR3 is TGCGCCAGCAGCCAGGTAGCGGGGGCCTACAATGAGCAGTTCTTC. Translated, it gives CASSQVAGAYNEQFF.

J is TRBJ2-2 and V is TRBV10-1; possibly TRBD1 for D (5 bases). There are 14 residues in the CDR3. Germline CDR1 WNHNN, CDR2 SYGVQD (reference sequence). V was shortened by 5 bases and J by 1 base, with 8 bases between the two germline ends. Written as DNA, the CDR3 is TGCGCCAGCAGTAACAGGTTGAACACCGGGGAGCTGTTTTTT. Translation: CASSNRLNTGELFF.